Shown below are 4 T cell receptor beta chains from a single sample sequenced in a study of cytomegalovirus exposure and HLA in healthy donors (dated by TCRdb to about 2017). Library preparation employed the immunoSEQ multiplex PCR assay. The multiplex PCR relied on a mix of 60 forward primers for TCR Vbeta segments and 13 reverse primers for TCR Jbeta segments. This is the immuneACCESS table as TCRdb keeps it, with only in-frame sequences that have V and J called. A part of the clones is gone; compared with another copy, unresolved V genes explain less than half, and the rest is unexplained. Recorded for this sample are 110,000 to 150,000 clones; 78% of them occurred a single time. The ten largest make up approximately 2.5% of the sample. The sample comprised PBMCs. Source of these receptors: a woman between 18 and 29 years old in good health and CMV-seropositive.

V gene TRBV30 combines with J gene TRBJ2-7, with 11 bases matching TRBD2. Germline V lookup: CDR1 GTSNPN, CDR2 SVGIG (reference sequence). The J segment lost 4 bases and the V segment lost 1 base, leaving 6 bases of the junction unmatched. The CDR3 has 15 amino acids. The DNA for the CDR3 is TGTGCCTGGAGTGCCTTAGCGGGGGGGCAATACGAGCAGTACTTC. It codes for CAWSALAGGQYEQYF.

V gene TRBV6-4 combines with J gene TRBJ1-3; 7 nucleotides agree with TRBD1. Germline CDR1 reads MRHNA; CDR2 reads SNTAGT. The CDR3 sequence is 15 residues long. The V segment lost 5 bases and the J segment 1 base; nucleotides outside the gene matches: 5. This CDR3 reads CASSTTGDSGNTIYF. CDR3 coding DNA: TGTGCCAGCAGTACCACAGGGGATTCTGGAAACACCATATATTTT.

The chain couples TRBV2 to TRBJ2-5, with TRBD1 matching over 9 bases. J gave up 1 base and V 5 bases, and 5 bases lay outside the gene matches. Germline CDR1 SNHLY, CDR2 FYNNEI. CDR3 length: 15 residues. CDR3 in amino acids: CASSFDRGTQETQYF. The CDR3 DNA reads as TGTGCCAGCAGTTTCGACAGGGGGACCCAAGAGACCCAGTACTTC. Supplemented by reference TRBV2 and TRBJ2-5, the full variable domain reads EPEVTQTPSHQVTQMGQEVILRCVPISNHLYFYWYRQILGQKVEFLVSFYNNEISEKSEIFDDQFSVERPDGSNFTLKIRSTKLEDSAMYFCASSFDRGTQETQYFGPGTRLLVL.

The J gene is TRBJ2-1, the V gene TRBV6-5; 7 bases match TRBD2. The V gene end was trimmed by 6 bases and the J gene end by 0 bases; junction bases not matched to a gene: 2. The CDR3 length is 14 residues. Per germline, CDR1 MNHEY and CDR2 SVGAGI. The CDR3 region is CASRGTNSYNEQFF. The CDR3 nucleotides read TGTGCCAGCAGAGGGACTAACTCCTACAATGAGCAGTTCTTC.